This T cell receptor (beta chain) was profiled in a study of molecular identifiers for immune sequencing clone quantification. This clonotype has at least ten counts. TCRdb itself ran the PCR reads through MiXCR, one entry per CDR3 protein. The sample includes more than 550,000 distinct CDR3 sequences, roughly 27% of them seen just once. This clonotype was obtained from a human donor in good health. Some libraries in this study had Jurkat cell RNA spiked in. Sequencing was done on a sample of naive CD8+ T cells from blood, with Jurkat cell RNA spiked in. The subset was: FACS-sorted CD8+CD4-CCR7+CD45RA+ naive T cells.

CDR3 sequence: CSVEEGRAEKLFF. The CDR3 region has the DNA TGCAGCGTTGAAGAAGGTCGGGCAGAAAAACTGTTTTTT. The chain combines TRBV29-1 with TRBJ1-4, with no clear D. Trimming removed 0 bases from V and 8 bases from J, with 10 bases in between. Germline lookup yields CDR1 SQVTM and CDR2 ANQGSEA. The CDR3 consists of 13 residues.